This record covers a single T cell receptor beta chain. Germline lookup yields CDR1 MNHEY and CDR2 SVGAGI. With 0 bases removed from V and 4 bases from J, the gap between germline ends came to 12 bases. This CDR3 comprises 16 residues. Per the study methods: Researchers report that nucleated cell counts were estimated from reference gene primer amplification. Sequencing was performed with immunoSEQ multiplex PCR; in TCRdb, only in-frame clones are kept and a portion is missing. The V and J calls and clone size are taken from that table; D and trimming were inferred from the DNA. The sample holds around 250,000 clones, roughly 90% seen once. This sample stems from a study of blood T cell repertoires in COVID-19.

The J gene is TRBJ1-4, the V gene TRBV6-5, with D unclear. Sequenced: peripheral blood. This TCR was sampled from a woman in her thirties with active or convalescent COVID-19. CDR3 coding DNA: TGTGCCAGCAGTTACTCTACATCGCTCCATAATGAAAAACTGTTTTTT. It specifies CASSYSTSLHNEKLFF.